One and the same sample provided the 21 T cell receptor beta chains below, sequenced in a study of T-cell reconstitution after alpha-beta-depleted transplantation in children. For TCRbeta, the library was prepared with unique molecular identifiers. MiXCR, applied by TCRdb to the PCR reads, yields one record per CDR3 protein. The table lists a few hundred thousand distinct CDR3 sequences, approximately 13% of them singletons. The sample was PBMCs, mostly from graft donor cells, taken 360 days after TCRalphabeta/CD19-depleted stem cell transplant. These receptors came from a male patient younger than 18 who had a stem cell transplant for acute myeloid leukemia, so the T cells may come from the graft donor.

This chain uses TRBV12-3 or TRBV12-4 with TRBJ2-1; D is tentatively TRBD1 or TRBD2 (5 bases each). Trimming took off 6 bases at V and 0 bases at J, with 12 bases between the two ends. The CDR3 length is 15 residues. CDR3 residues: CASSRTGTSYNEQFF. CDR3 nucleotide sequence: TGTGCCAGCAGCCGTACCGGGACCTCCTACAATGAGCAGTTCTTC.

DNA of the CDR3: TGTGCCAGCAGTTTCGCTGGGCGAGCCACCGGGGAGCTGTTTTTT. Amino acid sequence: CASSFAGRATGELFF. This chain uses TRBV12-3 or TRBV12-4 with TRBJ2-2; D is ambiguous. Trimming cost V 3 bases and J 4 bases, with 12 bases left between them. This CDR3 is built from 15 residues.

This clonotype was detected many times. The gene calls are TRBV29-1 and TRBJ1-1; tentative D call: TRBD1 (5 bases). Between the trimmed V and J ends, which lost 1 base and 2 bases, there was a span of 8 bases. The germline V gene encodes CDR1 SQVTM and CDR2 ANQGSEA. The CDR3 covers 13 residues. As DNA, the CDR3 is TGCAGCGTTGAAGGACAGACCAACACTGAAGCTTTCTTT. It encodes CSVEGQTNTEAFF.

This clonotype has a handful of counts. The junction and the germline gene differ at one end; a read error may be behind it. The chain has TRBV20-1 and TRBJ2-1, with 10 bases that match TRBD2. The CDR3 covers 16 residues. Germline CDR1 DFQATT, CDR2 SNEGSKA (reference sequence). The CDR3 protein is CCAEELIVAGGNEQFF. The CDR3 DNA reads TGCTGTGCTGAGGAGCTAATAGTAGCGGGAGGTAATGAGCAGTTCTTC.

The genes are TRBV28 and TRBJ2-1; D possibly uses TRBD1 or TRBD2 (5 bases each). V lost 5 bases to trimming and J lost 0 bases, with 26 bases between them. The CDR3 sequence is 20 residues long. Germline V CDR1 and CDR2: MDHEN, SYDVKM. CDR3 bases: TGTGCCAGCAGTCCTATAGCCCCGCCCTTGGGGGTGAGCTCCTACAATGAGCAGTTCTTC. Amino acids: CASSPIAPPLGVSSYNEQFF.

This clonotype was detected only a few times. The chain is built from TRBV12-3 or TRBV12-4 and TRBJ2-1; D is uncertain. The CDR3 sequence is 11 residues long. V gave up 7 bases and J gave up 7 bases, with 8 bases separating them. The CDR3 bases are TGTGCCAGCACGTTGTCGAATGAGCAGTTCTTC. Translated: CASTLSNEQFF.

This clonotype has just a few counts. The V call is TRBV7-9, the J call TRBJ1-1; 11 positions agree with TRBD1. In germline, CDR1 is SEHNR, CDR2 FQNEAQ (reference sequence). This CDR3 is built from 16 residues. V was clipped by 6 bases and J by 3 bases; unmatched bases: 9. Here the CDR3 DNA reads TGTGCCAGCAGACCCGGACAGGGGGCGGGTTACACTGAAGCTTTCTTT. This encodes CASRPGQGAGYTEAFF. Based on the CDR3 plus reference TRBV7-9 and TRBJ1-1, the full variable domain is DTGVSQNPRHKITKRGQNVTFRCDPISEHNRLYWYRQTLGQGPEFLTYFQNEAQLEKSRLLSDRFSAERPKGSFSTLEIQRTEQGDSAMYLCASRPGQGAGYTEAFFGQGTRLTVV.

This rearrangement joins TRBV28 to TRBJ1-4, with D unresolved. CDR3 length: 14 amino acids. In germline, CDR1 is MDHEN, CDR2 SYDVKM. The ends were cut back, 7 bases at V and 4 bases at J, with 13 bases in the middle. The DNA of the CDR3 is TGTGCCAGCAACGAGAGGGCCGTTAATGAAAAACTGTTTTTT. Translation: CASNERAVNEKLFF.

This clonotype was picked up many times. V gene TRBV20-1 combines with J gene TRBJ1-1; the D is unclear. The V gene's germline CDR1 is DFQATT and CDR2 SNEGSKA (reference sequence). Trimming removed 1 base at V and 1 base at J, with 13 bases between. The CDR3 spans 15 residues. The CDR3 nucleotides are TGCAGTGCTAGAGTGTTAACAGAGTCGAACACTGAAGCTTTCTTT. Its translation: CSARVLTESNTEAFF.

This sequence joins TRBV30 and TRBJ2-1; TRBD1 matches at 10 bases. The V gene end was trimmed by 0 bases and the J gene end by 6 bases; junction bases not matched to a gene: 11. The CDR3 is 17 amino acids. Germline V CDR1 and CDR2: GTSNPN, SVGIG (reference sequence). The CDR3 spells CAWSVERTGGTPNEQFF. The CDR3 nucleotides read TGTGCCTGGAGTGTAGAACGGACAGGGGGGACCCCCAATGAGCAGTTCTTC.

This clonotype was detected only a few times. The chain couples TRBV14 to TRBJ2-5; no reliable D call. The CDR3 is made up of 15 amino acids. Trimming took 0 bases from V and 2 from J, leaving 10 bases between them. Germline CDR1 SGHDN, CDR2 FVKESK. CDR3 amino acids: CASSQERRIQETQYF. The CDR3 nucleotides are TGTGCCAGCAGCCAAGAACGGCGGATTCAAGAGACCCAGTACTTC.

This chain uses TRBV4-3 with TRBJ2-7; D unclear. This CDR3 comprises 15 residues. Per the germline V gene, CDR1 is LGHNA and CDR2 is YSLEER. Trimming took 1 base from V and 4 from J, leaving 14 bases between them. CDR3 sequence reads: CASSQGRSITYEQYF. The CDR3 DNA follows: TGCGCCAGCAGCCAAGGCAGGTCGATAACTTACGAGCAGTACTTC.

The sample holds a few counts of this clonotype. This rearrangement joins TRBV5-1 to TRBJ2-7, with a tentative D call TRBD1 (5 bases). The V and J ends lost 4 bases and 5 bases respectively, with 22 bases between them. Per germline, CDR1 SGHRS and CDR2 YFSETQ. The length of the CDR3 is 16 residues. This chain's CDR3 is CASSPVDWQGTHEQYF. The CDR3 DNA sequence: TGCGCCAGCAGCCCCGTCGACTGGCAGGGAACCCACGAGCAGTACTTC.

In nucleotides, the CDR3 is TGTGCCAGCAGCGGCGGACAGGTTTTTAATGAGCAGTTCTTC. Its translation is CASSGGQVFNEQFF. V gene TRBV9 combines with J gene TRBJ2-1; TRBD1 matches 7 bases. After removal of 3 bases from V and 7 bases from J, the junction contained 7 bases not matched to a gene. The CDR3 totals 14 residues. CDR1 is SGDLS and CDR2 is YYNGEE in the germline V gene.

This clonotype was seen repeatedly, ten times or more. This chain uses TRBV4-2 with TRBJ2-1; 12 bases are a match to TRBD2. The germline V gene has CDR1 LGHNA and CDR2 YNFKEQ. The ends lost 0 bases at V and 7 bases at J; junction bases unmatched: 7. The CDR3 is 17 residues long. The CDR3 here is CASSQDEGLAGRNEQFF. Here the CDR3 DNA reads TGTGCCAGCAGCCAAGATGAGGGACTAGCGGGCCGGAATGAGCAGTTCTTC.

This chain connects TRBV20-1 to TRBJ2-5; either TRBD1 or TRBD2 may fit D (5 bases each). Germline V gene data show CDR1 as DFQATT and CDR2 as SNEGSKA (reference sequence). This CDR3 region has 14 residues. Trimming took off 0 bases at V and 0 bases at J, with 8 bases between the two ends. CDR3 DNA sequence: TGCAGTGCTAGAGATGGGACGTACCAAGAGACCCAGTACTTC. It is translated as CSARDGTYQETQYF.

The V call is TRBV7-3, the J call TRBJ1-2; TRBD1 agrees at 7 bases. CDR3 length: 15 amino acids. Per the germline V gene, CDR1 is SGHTA and CDR2 is FQGTGA. V trimming: 2 bases; J trimming: 2 bases; junction bases outside the gene matches: 5. The CDR3 loop is CASSLSSGGNYGYTF. CDR3 nucleotide sequence: TGTGCCAGCAGCTTATCATCAGGGGGGAACTATGGCTACACCTTC.

The V and J genes are TRBV30 and TRBJ1-5; TRBD1 is a possible D gene (5 bases). From germline, CDR1 is GTSNPN and CDR2 SVGIG (reference sequence). CDR3 length: 17 amino acids. V was cut by 4 bases and J by 1 base, with 20 bases left in between. CDR3 DNA: TGTGCCTGGAACCCCGGGAGGGGCCCTTGGAGCAATCAGCCCCAGCATTTT. Its translation is CAWNPGRGPWSNQPQHF.

This chain joins TRBV12-3 or TRBV12-4 and TRBJ1-5; perhaps TRBD1 as D (5 bases). Trimming left V 6 bases short and J 6 bases short, with 15 bases between. This CDR3 comprises 14 residues. The CDR3 DNA reads as TGTGCCAGCAGGCTTCCGGGACTTCGTCAGCCCCAGCATTTT. It specifies CASRLPGLRQPQHF.

This clonotype has at least ten counts. The V call is TRBV28, the J call TRBJ2-7, with D possibly TRBD1 on 6 matching bases. With 3 bases removed from V and 0 bases from J, the gap between germline ends came to 9 bases. The CDR3 sequence is 14 residues long. Germline V gene data show CDR1 as MDHEN and CDR2 as SYDVKM. This chain's CDR3 is CASSFGRGSYEQYF. CDR3 nucleotide sequence: TGTGCCAGCAGTTTTGGCAGGGGCTCCTACGAGCAGTACTTC.

This clonotype was counted between two and nine times. The V and J genes are TRBV20-1 and TRBJ2-7; no clear D. Germline loops: CDR1 DFQATT, CDR2 SNEGSKA (reference sequence). Trimming pared 3 bases from V and 3 bases from J, leaving 12 bases between. The CDR3 is 13 residues long. CDR3 amino acids: CSASPRTFYEQYF. CDR3 sequence (DNA): TGCAGTGCTAGTCCCAGGACCTTCTACGAGCAGTACTTC.